This T cell receptor beta chain was captured by sequencing in a study of T cell changes during pregnancy in multiple sclerosis. Sequencing used immunoSEQ multiplex PCR; TCRdb keeps in-frame clones, though not all of them. The sample lists about 44,000 clones, 88% seen once, with 5.9% in the top ten. This receptor was obtained from a female donor in good health, enrolled as a control in a pregnancy study. The source was CD8+ T cells from peripheral blood mononuclear cells, collected after pregnancy.

CDR3 protein: CASSLGTGLGYTF. The CDR3 region has the DNA TGTGCCAGCAGCTTAGGGACAGGGCTCGGCTACACCTTC. The chain has TRBV7-9 and TRBJ1-2; 8 bases line up with TRBD1. Germline CDR1 and CDR2: SEHNR and FQNEAQ (reference sequence). The CDR3 is made up of 13 amino acids. Germline trimming cut 1 base from V and 8 bases from J; bases unmatched to any gene: 3.